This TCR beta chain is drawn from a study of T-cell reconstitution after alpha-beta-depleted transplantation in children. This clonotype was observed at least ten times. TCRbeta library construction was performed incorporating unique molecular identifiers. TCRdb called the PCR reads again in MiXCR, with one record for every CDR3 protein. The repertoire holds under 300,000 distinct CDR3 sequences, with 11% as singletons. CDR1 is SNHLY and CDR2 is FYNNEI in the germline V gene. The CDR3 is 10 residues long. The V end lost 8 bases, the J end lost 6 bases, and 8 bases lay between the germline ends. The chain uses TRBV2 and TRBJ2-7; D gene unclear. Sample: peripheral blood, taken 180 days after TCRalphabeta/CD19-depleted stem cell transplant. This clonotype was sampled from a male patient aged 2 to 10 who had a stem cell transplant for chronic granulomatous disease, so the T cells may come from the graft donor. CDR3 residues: CASGTIEQYF. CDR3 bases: TGTGCCAGCGGCACGATCGAGCAGTACTTC.